This T cell receptor (beta chain) originates from a study of CD8+ T cells in alopecia areata. A remark on this clone: Its matching antigen is unknown.

Points from the study as a whole: Possibly as an HLA-related effect, TCR sharing across patients appeared less clear than in mice.

CDR1 is GTSNPN, CDR2 SVGIG, per germline (reference sequence). V lost 4 bases, J lost 11 bases, and 28 bases lay in between. The CDR3 covers 16 residues. Reverse transcription of extracted RNA yielded cDNA, which provided the sequencing template. The table came from immunoSEQ multiplex PCR; TCRdb's copy has only in-frame clones and leaves some out. The sample carries more than 200,000 clones, around two thirds recorded once. The V and J genes are TRBV30 and TRBJ2-3, with D maybe TRBD2 (6 bases). The sequenced sample was CD4+ T cells sorted from blood, obtained at week 0. The sequence was collected from a human donor with alopecia areata. The CDR3 here is CAWTIYGTGSGWRQYF. As DNA, the CDR3 is TGTGCCTGGACTATCTATGGGACTGGCTCTGGGTGGAGGCAGTATTTT.